A single sample is the source of the 31 T cell receptor beta chains below, sequenced in a study of blood T cell repertoires in COVID-19 (dated by TCRdb to the early 2020s). Library construction relied on the immunoSEQ multiplex PCR assay. Here the immuneACCESS table is served through TCRdb, limited to in-frame sequences with V and J called. Missing clones are a known gap in these copies; in checked studies unresolved V genes cover under half, and the rest lacks a known reason. This sample lists 100,000 to 150,000 clones; around 63% were detected once. Clones ranked in the top ten supply approximately 2.3% of the sample. Sequencing was carried out using peripheral blood. The source of these receptors is a woman in her seventies with acute or convalescent COVID-19.

V is TRBV27 and J is TRBJ2-5; D might be TRBD2 (5 bases). The CDR3 length is 12 residues. The germline V gene encodes CDR1 MNHEY and CDR2 SMNVEV (reference sequence). V lost 6 bases to trimming and J lost 4 bases, with 9 bases between them. The CDR3 DNA reads TGTGCCAGCAGGACACGGGGAGAGACCCAGTACTTC. Protein: CASRTRGETQYF.

By sample fraction, this clone is medium-sized (0.01 to 0.1%). The rearrangement uses TRBV24-1 and TRBJ2-2; D not resolved. Per germline, CDR1 KGHDR and CDR2 SFDVKD. The CDR3 has 12 residues. Deletions cut 9 bases from V and 0 bases from J, with 4 bases between. The DNA for the CDR3 is TGTGCCACCGAGGCGAACACCGGGGAGCTGTTTTTT. It codes for CATEANTGELFF.

The V gene is TRBV30, the J gene TRBJ2-5; TRBD1 agrees at 9 bases. J lost 2 bases, V lost 1 base, and 8 bases had no gene match. Per the germline V gene, CDR1 is GTSNPN and CDR2 is SVGIG (reference sequence). This CDR3 is 16 amino acids long. The CDR3 DNA reads TGTGCCTGGAGTGGTTACATGGGACAGGGACAAGAGACCCAGTACTTC. Translated, it gives CAWSGYMGQGQETQYF.

This sequence joins TRBV2 and TRBJ2-7, with no clear D. Trimming removed 3 bases from V and 2 bases from J, with 11 bases in between. This CDR3 is 14 amino acids long. Germline lookup yields CDR1 SNHLY and CDR2 FYNNEI. DNA of the CDR3: TGTGCCAGCAGTGACGAGAGGATGACCTACGAGCAGTACTTC. Translation gives CASSDERMTYEQYF. Complete variable domain (other parts from reference TRBV2 and TRBJ2-7): EPEVTQTPSHQVTQMGQEVILRCVPISNHLYFYWYRQILGQKVEFLVSFYNNEISEKSEIFDDQFSVERPDGSNFTLKIRSTKLEDSAMYFCASSDERMTYEQYFGPGTRLTVT.

The gene calls are TRBV3-1 (or the pseudogene TRBV3-2) and TRBJ1-5, with D uncertain. The CDR3 covers 14 residues. Germline-derived CDR1 and CDR2 are LGHDT and YNNKEL (reference sequence). With 1 base removed from V and 6 bases from J, the gap between germline ends came to 10 bases. CDR3 protein: CASSQVLTGQPQHF. The CDR3 DNA sequence: TGTGCCAGCAGCCAAGTTCTGACTGGTCAGCCCCAGCATTTT.

The CDR3 reads CASSLPGLAADTQYF. CDR3 DNA sequence: TGTGCCAGCAGCCTCCCGGGACTAGCAGCAGATACGCAGTATTTT. This chain joins TRBV11-2 and TRBJ2-3, with 9 bases aligning to TRBD2. After removal of 5 bases from V and 4 bases from J, the junction contained 7 bases not matched to a gene. Germline values: CDR1 SGHAT, CDR2 FQNNGV. The CDR3 spans 15 residues.

This clone was counted between two and nine times. The V call is TRBV11-2, the J call TRBJ1-6, with no clear D. V was trimmed by 1 base and J by 8 bases, leaving 9 bases between them. Germline values: CDR1 SGHAT, CDR2 FQNNGV. CDR3 length: 14 residues. CDR3 nucleotides: TGTGCCAGCAGCTTAGGGATGAGCGATTCACCCCTCCACTTT. Its protein is CASSLGMSDSPLHF.

The CDR3 reads CASSLVSSGSWELFF. CDR3 in DNA: TGCGCCAGCAGCTTGGTCTCTAGCGGGAGCTGGGAGCTGTTTTTT. The chain couples TRBV5-1 to TRBJ2-2; 10 bases align to TRBD2. The V and J ends lost 0 bases and 9 bases, in that order; junction bases with no gene match: 5. The CDR3 runs to 15 residues. From germline, CDR1 is SGHRS and CDR2 YFSETQ.

V and J are TRBV18 and TRBJ2-5, with TRBD1 identical over 10 bases. The CDR3 contains 14 residues. The germline V gene has CDR1 KGHSH and CDR2 LQKENI. Trimming at V came to 0 bases and at J to 5 bases, leaving 0 bases not matched to a gene. The CDR3 loop is CASSPPGQGETQYF. The CDR3 DNA sequence: TGTGCCAGCTCACCACCGGGACAGGGGGAGACCCAGTACTTC.

The chain carries TRBV10-3 and TRBJ2-5, with D perhaps matching TRBD1 (6 bases). This CDR3 has 13 residues. The germline V gene encodes CDR1 ENHRY and CDR2 SYGVKD. V lost 6 bases, J lost 0 bases, and 8 bases lay in between. CDR3 in amino acids: CAISGQYQETQYF. In DNA, the CDR3 is TGTGCCATCAGCGGACAGTACCAAGAGACCCAGTACTTC.

The CDR3, as DNA: TGCGCCAGCAGAACCGGGACTAGCGGGACGGGAGAGCAGTTCTTC. This translates into CASRTGTSGTGEQFF. The rearrangement joins TRBV5-1 to TRBJ2-1; 13 bases align to TRBD2. Per germline, CDR1 SGHRS and CDR2 YFSETQ. The CDR3 consists of 15 residues. The V segment lost 5 bases and the J segment 10 bases; nucleotides outside the gene matches: 9.

This sequence joins TRBV29-1 and TRBJ2-3, with 16 bases that match TRBD2. Per germline, CDR1 SQVTM and CDR2 ANQGSEA. Unmatched junction bases numbered 14, after V lost 5 bases and J lost 6 bases. This CDR3 contains 18 residues. The CDR3 sequence is CSVFSPGTSGRALDTQYF. Here the CDR3 DNA reads TGCAGCGTTTTTTCCCCTGGGACTAGCGGGAGGGCCCTGGATACGCAGTATTTT.

This clone was found many times. The chain couples TRBV9 to TRBJ2-7; D is perhaps TRBD2 (6 bases). Trimming took 0 bases from V and 5 from J, leaving 18 bases between them. CDR1 and CDR2 (germline): SGDLS, YYNGEE. This CDR3 has 16 residues. For the CDR3, the DNA is TGTGCCAGCAGCGTAGACCCCCGGGGGAGACTCGACGAGCAGTACTTC. It translates to CASSVDPRGRLDEQYF.

A word on this clone: This same CDR3 is encoded by further DNA sequences in the sample. The J gene is TRBJ2-3, the V gene TRBV7-6, with 12 bases lining up with TRBD2. The CDR3 contains 18 residues. The V gene end was trimmed by 1 base and the J gene end by 1 base; junction bases not matched to a gene: 6. Germline V gives CDR1 SGHVS, CDR2 FNYEAQ. The DNA for the CDR3 is TGTGCCAGCAGCTTAGGACTAGCGGGAGCCCCTGGCACAGATACGCAGTATTTT. This translates into CASSLGLAGAPGTDTQYF.

V and J are TRBV27 and TRBJ2-1; TRBD2 is a possible D gene (6 bases). The germline V gene encodes CDR1 MNHEY and CDR2 SMNVEV (reference sequence). V was clipped by 1 base and J by 8 bases, with 21 bases between them. CDR3 length equals 17 residues. The CDR3 nucleotides read TGTGCCAGCAGTTTATATTTCAGTGGCGGGAATCTTGATGAGCAGTTCTTC. Amino acid sequence: CASSLYFSGGNLDEQFF.

CDR3 sequence reads: CASSIVLAGNEQFF. CDR3 DNA sequence: TGTGCCAGTAGTATAGTTCTAGCCGGCAATGAGCAGTTCTTC. V gene TRBV19 combines with J gene TRBJ2-1, with a tentative D call TRBD2 (5 bases). Between the trimmed V and J ends, which lost 1 base and 6 bases, there was a span of 10 bases. This CDR3 region has 14 residues. The V gene's germline CDR1 is LNHDA and CDR2 SQIVND (reference sequence).

The chain recombines TRBV6-6 with TRBJ1-2, with 7 nucleotides matching TRBD1. Per the germline V gene, CDR1 is MNHNY and CDR2 is SVGAGI (reference sequence). V shed 5 bases and J 2 bases; nucleotides not matched to a gene: 8. This CDR3 has 15 residues. The CDR3 bases are TGTGCCAGCAGTAACAGACAGGGTATAAACTATGGCTACACCTTC. Residues: CASSNRQGINYGYTF.

V gene TRBV7-8 combines with J gene TRBJ1-1; the match to TRBD1 covers 8 bases. V lost 4 bases, J lost 4 bases, and 11 bases stayed unmatched. The CDR3 has 16 amino acids. The germline V gene encodes CDR1 SGHVS and CDR2 FQNEAQ. The CDR3 nucleotides read TGTGCCAGCAGCTCCGTCAGGGGGCCGACTTCCACTGAAGCTTTCTTT. It translates to CASSSVRGPTSTEAFF. Using reference TRBV7-8 and TRBJ1-1 for the parts outside the CDR3, the full variable domain is GAGVSQSPRYKVAKRGQDVALRCDPISGHVSLFWYQQALGQGPEFLTYFQNEAQLDKSGLPSDRFFAERPEGSVSTLKIQRTQQEDSAVYLCASSSVRGPTSTEAFFGQGTRLTVV.

This clone was seen only a few times. V is TRBV29-1 and J is TRBJ1-2, with D hard to call. The CDR3 loop spans 12 amino acids. Germline V gene data show CDR1 as SQVTM and CDR2 as ANQGSEA. V dropped 1 base and J dropped 6 bases, with 9 bases sitting between them. This chain's CDR3 is CSVEGRGDGYTF. The CDR3 bases are TGCAGCGTTGAAGGGCGGGGAGATGGCTACACCTTC.

The table lists this clone with a few counts. V is TRBV6-5 and J is TRBJ2-7; no clear D. There are 14 residues in the CDR3. The germline gives CDR1 MNHEY, CDR2 SVGAGI. V lost 4 bases to trimming and J lost 0 bases, with 10 bases between them. In nucleotides, the CDR3 is TGTGCCAGCAGTTCGACTGCGAGCTCCTACGAGCAGTACTTC. It specifies CASSSTASSYEQYF.

The V call is TRBV2, the J call TRBJ1-3; D might be TRBD1 (6 bases). Germline-derived CDR1 and CDR2 are SNHLY and FYNNEI. This CDR3 contains 13 residues. Trimming took off 7 bases at V and 4 bases at J, with 11 bases between the two ends. In nucleotides, the CDR3 is TGTGCCAGCAATCCGGACAGCGGAAACACCATATATTTT. Encoded protein: CASNPDSGNTIYF.

J is TRBJ2-1 and V is TRBV28; 8 bases line up with TRBD2. Germline CDR1 is MDHEN and CDR2 is SYDVKM. The trim removed 8 bases at V and 1 base at J, leaving 10 bases unmatched. The CDR3 extends over 16 amino acids. The CDR3, as DNA: TGTGCCAGCGGACCAACTAGCGGTCCGTCCTACAATGAGCAGTTCTTC. It is translated as CASGPTSGPSYNEQFF.

J is TRBJ2-2 and V is TRBV7-9; D is perhaps TRBD2 (6 bases). This CDR3 comprises 15 residues. The V end lost 1 base, the J end lost 6 bases, and 12 bases lay between the germline ends. Per the germline V gene, CDR1 is SEHNR and CDR2 is FQNEAQ (reference sequence). The CDR3 reads CASSLDGLAPGELFF. CDR3 nucleotides: TGTGCCAGCAGCTTAGATGGGCTAGCGCCCGGGGAGCTGTTTTTT.

CDR3 nucleotides: TGTGCCAGCAGCAAAGGGGGCCTTGGAGAGACCCAGTACTTC. It translates to CASSKGGLGETQYF. The chain recombines TRBV9 with TRBJ2-5; 7 nucleotides align to TRBD1. The CDR3 is 14 amino acids. V trimming: 4 bases; J trimming: 4 bases; junction bases outside the gene matches: 7. The germline V gene encodes CDR1 SGDLS and CDR2 YYNGEE.

The chain has TRBV4-1 and TRBJ1-2, with 7 positions matching TRBD1. The CDR3 totals 12 residues. Losses at the gene ends were 6 bases for V and 2 bases for J; bases not matched to a gene: 0. Looked up from germline, CDR1 is MGHRA and CDR2 is YSYEKL. The DNA of the CDR3 is TGCGCCAGCAGGGACAGGAACTATGGCTACACCTTC. It encodes CASRDRNYGYTF.

The chain employs TRBV2 and TRBJ1-2, with TRBD1 as a possible D gene (6 bases). CDR3 length equals 10 residues. Germline V CDR1 and CDR2: SNHLY, FYNNEI. V dropped 7 bases and J dropped 8 bases, with 8 bases sitting between them. In DNA, the CDR3 is TGTGCCAGCACAGGGGTAGGCTACACCTTC. Translated: CASTGVGYTF.

V usage is TRBV6-1 and J usage is TRBJ1-6; D may be TRBD1 (5 bases). Germline V gene lookup returns CDR1 MNHNS and CDR2 SASEGT. The CDR3 runs 15 residues. The V end lost 3 bases, the J end lost 5 bases, and 11 bases lay between the germline ends. CDR3 sequence: CASSEIDSNNSPLHF. The CDR3 nucleotides read TGTGCCAGCAGTGAGATCGACAGTAATAATTCACCCCTCCACTTT.

This chain links TRBV20-1 with TRBJ2-7, with D tentatively TRBD1 (6 bases). The ends were cut back, 3 bases at V and 7 bases at J, with 16 bases in the middle. Per the germline V gene, CDR1 is DFQATT and CDR2 is SNEGSKA (reference sequence). The CDR3 has 13 amino acids. CDR3 in DNA: TGCAGTGCTAGTGAGCTAGCCCAGGGGGAGCAGTACTTC. This encodes CSASELAQGEQYF.

This clone was seen just once. The chain joins TRBV7-2 to TRBJ1-5; 8 bases align to TRBD1. Germline lookup yields CDR1 SGHTA and CDR2 FQGNSA. J gave up 5 bases and V 5 bases, and 2 bases lay outside the gene matches. The CDR3 is 13 amino acids. The CDR3 DNA reads as TGTGCCAGCAGCCCACAGGGGGATCAGCCCCAGCATTTT. Its translation: CASSPQGDQPQHF.

CDR3 bases: TGTGCCAGCAGCTTAATCGCAGGGGGAGAAGCTTTCTTT. Residues: CASSLIAGGEAFF. The chain joins TRBV7-3 to TRBJ1-1; 7 nucleotides line up with TRBD1. V trimming: 1 base; J trimming: 8 bases; junction bases outside the gene matches: 4. The germline CDR1 and CDR2 sequences are SGHTA and FQGTGA. The CDR3 length is 13 residues.

The chain couples TRBV11-2 to TRBJ2-7, with D hard to call. CDR1 and CDR2 (germline): SGHAT, FQNNGV. This CDR3 spans 13 amino acids. Trimming stripped 0 bases from V and 2 bases from J, with 5 bases between. Here the CDR3 DNA reads TGTGCCAGCAGCTTAGAGATAGCCTACGAGCAGTACTTC. Translated, it gives CASSLEIAYEQYF.